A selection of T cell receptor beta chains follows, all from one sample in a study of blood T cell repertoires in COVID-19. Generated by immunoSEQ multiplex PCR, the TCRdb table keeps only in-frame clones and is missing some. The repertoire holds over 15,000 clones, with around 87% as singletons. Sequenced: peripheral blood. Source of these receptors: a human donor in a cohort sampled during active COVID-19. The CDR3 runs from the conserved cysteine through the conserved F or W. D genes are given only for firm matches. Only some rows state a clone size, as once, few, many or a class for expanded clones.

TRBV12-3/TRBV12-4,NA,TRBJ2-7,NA,TGTGCCAGCAGAAAGGGCCAGGGGGAGCAGTACTTC,CASRKGQGEQYF
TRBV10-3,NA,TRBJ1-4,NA,TGTGCCACCAATCCCTCAGGGACAACTAATGAAAAACTGTTTTTT,CATNPSGTTNEKLFF
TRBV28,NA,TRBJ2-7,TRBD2,TGTGCCACCCGGGGCGGGGGAGGGCCCCACGAGCAGTACTTC,CATRGGGGPHEQYF
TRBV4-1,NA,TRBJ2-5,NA,TGCGCCAGCAGCCCCCAGGAGGGCTCTTATGAGACCCAGTACTTC,CASSPQEGSYETQYF
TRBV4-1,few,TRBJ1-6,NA,TGCGCCAGCAGCCACCGTACGGAGAATTCACCCCTCCACTTT,CASSHRTENSPLHF
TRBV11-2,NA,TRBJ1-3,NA,TGTGCCAGCAGCCAAGGGGCAGGGAACCCTGGAAACACCATATATTTT,CASSQGAGNPGNTIYF
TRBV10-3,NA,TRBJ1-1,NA,TGTGCCATCAAGACGGCGGGCACTGAAGCTTTCTTT,CAIKTAGTEAFF
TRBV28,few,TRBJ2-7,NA,TGTGCCAGCAGTCCTGAGGGCGGAACCAACTACGAGCAGTACTTC,CASSPEGGTNYEQYF
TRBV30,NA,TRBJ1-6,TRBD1,TGTGCCTGGAGTGACTACAGGGGGAATAGCGGTAATTCACCCCTCCACTTT,CAWSDYRGNSGNSPLHF
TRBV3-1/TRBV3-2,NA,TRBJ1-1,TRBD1,TGTGCCAGCAGCCAAGGGGACAGGAACACTGAAGCTTTCTTT,CASSQGDRNTEAFF
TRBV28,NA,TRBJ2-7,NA,TGTGCCAGCACCCGGGACTCCGCGGGATACGAGCAGTACTTC,CASTRDSAGYEQYF
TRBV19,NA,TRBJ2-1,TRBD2,TGTGCCAGTAGTATCGGACTAGCGGCCTACAATGAGCAGTTCTTC,CASSIGLAAYNEQFF
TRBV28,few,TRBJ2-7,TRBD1,TGTGCCAGCAGGGATGACAGGGGAAGGGAGCAGTACTTC,CASRDDRGREQYF
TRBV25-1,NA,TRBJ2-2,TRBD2,TGTGCCACCCTGGGGGCGGGAGGGGGTACCGGGGAGCTGTTTTTT,CATLGAGGGTGELFF
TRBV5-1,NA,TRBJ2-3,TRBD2,TGCGCCAGCAGCTTGTCGCTAGCGGGAGGTGGGACAGATACGCAGTATTTT,CASSLSLAGGGTDTQYF
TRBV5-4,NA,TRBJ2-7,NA,TGTGCCAGCAGCTCCCTGGGAGTTCAGGCCTCCGAGCAGTACTTC,CASSSLGVQASEQYF
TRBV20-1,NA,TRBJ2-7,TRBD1,TGCAGTGCTAGTAGGGGACAGTCCGACGAGCAGTACTTC,CSASRGQSDEQYF
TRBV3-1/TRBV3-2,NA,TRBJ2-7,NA,TGTGCCAGCAGCCAAGGCACTAGTAGGGTCCTCGAGCAGTACTTC,CASSQGTSRVLEQYF
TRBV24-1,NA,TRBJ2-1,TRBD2,TGTGCCACCAGTGATGAAGGGACTAGCGATTCCTCCTACAATGAGCAGTTCTTC,CATSDEGTSDSSYNEQFF
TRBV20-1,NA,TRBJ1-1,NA,TGCAGTGCTGCCCGGGGCACTGAAGCTTTCTTT,CSAARGTEAFF
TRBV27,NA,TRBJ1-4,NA,TGTGCCAGCAGCGCTAATCCAGGGGCATACCGAGAAAAACTGTTTTTT,CASSANPGAYREKLFF
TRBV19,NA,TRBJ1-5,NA,TGTGCCAGTAGTATAATGCAGGGTTGGAATCAGCCCCAGCATTTT,CASSIMQGWNQPQHF
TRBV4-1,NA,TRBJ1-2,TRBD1,TGCGCCAGCAGCCTACGACAGGGGGCCATCCCCTATGGCTACACCTTC,CASSLRQGAIPYGYTF
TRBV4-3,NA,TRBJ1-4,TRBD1,TGCGCCAGCAGCCGCGGACAGGCGGGGTCGGAAAAACTGTTTTTT,CASSRGQAGSEKLFF
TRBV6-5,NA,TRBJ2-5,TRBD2,TGTGCCAGCAGTTACGGGACTAGCGGGAACCCGGACACCCAGTACTTC,CASSYGTSGNPDTQYF
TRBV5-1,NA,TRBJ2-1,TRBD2,TGCGCCAGCAGCAGACTAGCGGAGCGGTTTGATGAGCAGTTCTTC,CASSRLAERFDEQFF
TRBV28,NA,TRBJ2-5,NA,TGTGCCAGCAGTTCCTCCTCAGGAGAGACCCAGTACTTC,CASSSSSGETQYF
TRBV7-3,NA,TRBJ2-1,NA,TGTGCCAGCAGCGAGCAGGGTAATGAGCAGTTCTTC,CASSEQGNEQFF
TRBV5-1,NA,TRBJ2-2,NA,TGCGCCAGCAGCTTGTTGGACAGCTACACCGGGGAGCTGTTTTTT,CASSLLDSYTGELFF
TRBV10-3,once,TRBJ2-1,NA,TGTGCCATCAGTGAGTCGTCCCGCCGGGGCAATGAGCAGTTCTTC,CAISESSRRGNEQFF
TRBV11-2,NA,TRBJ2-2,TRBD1,TGTGCCAGCAGCTCCGACAGGGGGATAGGGGAGCTGTTTTTT,CASSSDRGIGELFF
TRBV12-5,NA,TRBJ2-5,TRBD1,TGTGCTAGTGGCTCCGGGACAGGGGGCCGGGGAGAGACCCAGTACTTC,CASGSGTGGRGETQYF
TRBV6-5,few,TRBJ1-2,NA,TGTGCCAGCAGTTACTCTGGACAGTTGAGCTACACCTTC,CASSYSGQLSYTF
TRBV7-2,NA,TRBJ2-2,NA,TGTGCCAGCAGCTTAGCTCGGGGGTCGAACACCGGGGAGCTGTTTTTT,CASSLARGSNTGELFF
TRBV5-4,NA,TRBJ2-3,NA,TGTGCCAGCAGCCTGGAGCTGGGGGCCACAGATACGCAGTATTTT,CASSLELGATDTQYF
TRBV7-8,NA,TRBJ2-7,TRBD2,TGTGCCAGCAGCCCTCGGGGGGGCGCCACCTACGAGCAGTACTTC,CASSPRGGATYEQYF
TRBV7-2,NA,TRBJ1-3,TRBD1,TGTGCCAGCAGCCCCCAGGGGGGCTCTGGAAACACCATATATTTT,CASSPQGGSGNTIYF
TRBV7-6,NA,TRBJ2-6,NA,TGTGCCAGCAGCCTAATTGGGGCCAACGTCCTGACTTTC,CASSLIGANVLTF
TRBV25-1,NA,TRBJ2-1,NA,TGTGCCAGCAGTGTAGACAGGATCGGGAAAAATGAGCAGTTCTTC,CASSVDRIGKNEQFF
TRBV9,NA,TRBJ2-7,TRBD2,TGTGCCAGCAGCGTATGGACTAGCGGCTACGAGCAGTACTTC,CASSVWTSGYEQYF
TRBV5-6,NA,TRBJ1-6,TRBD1,TGTGCCAGCAGCTTGGCTTCCGGGACAGGGATGAGGTCACCCCTCCACTTT,CASSLASGTGMRSPLHF
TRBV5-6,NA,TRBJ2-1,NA,TGTGCCAGCAGCTTGGCCGCGGTACCCTACAATGAGCAGTTCTTC,CASSLAAVPYNEQFF
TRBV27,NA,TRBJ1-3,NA,TGTGCCAGCAGTCCATCGCTAGGGCGGGCAAACACCATATATTTT,CASSPSLGRANTIYF
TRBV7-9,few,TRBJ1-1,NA,TGTGCCAGCAGCTTAGCCCAACAGGGTAGGGGCACTGAAGCTTTCTTT,CASSLAQQGRGTEAFF
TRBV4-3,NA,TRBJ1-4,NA,TGCGCCAGCAGCCAAGATGGAAGGGGTGAAAAACTGTTTTTT,CASSQDGRGEKLFF
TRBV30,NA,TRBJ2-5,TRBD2,TGTGCCTGGAGGGCGGGAGAAGAGACCCAGTACTTC,CAWRAGEETQYF
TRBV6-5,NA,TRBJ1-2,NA,TGTGCCAGCAGTTACGGGCGGGATCTTACAGATCGCTACACCTTC,CASSYGRDLTDRYTF
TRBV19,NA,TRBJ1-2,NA,TGTGCCAGTAAGCAAGGACAGTTCGATGGCTACACCTTC,CASKQGQFDGYTF
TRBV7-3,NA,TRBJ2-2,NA,TGTGCCAGCAGCACCCAGGGGACCGTGGTTAACACCGGGGAGCTGTTTTTT,CASSTQGTVVNTGELFF
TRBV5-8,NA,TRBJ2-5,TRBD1,TGTGCCAGCAGCTCCCGGTCGACAGGGGCAGAGACCCAGTACTTC,CASSSRSTGAETQYF
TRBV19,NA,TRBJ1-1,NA,TGTGCCAGTAGTATTCTAGGTGCGGCTTTCTTT,CASSILGAAFF
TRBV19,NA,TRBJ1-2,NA,TGTGCCAGTAGTATAAATGGAGTCGACTATGGCTACACCTTC,CASSINGVDYGYTF
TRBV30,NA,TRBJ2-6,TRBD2,TGTGCCTTCAGACTAGCGGGGCGCTCTGGGGCCAACGTCCTGACTTTC,CAFRLAGRSGANVLTF
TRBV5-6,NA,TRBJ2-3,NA,TGTGCCAGCAGCTTCTCGATCGGGGTAAAGAAGTTCACAGATACGCAGTATTTT,CASSFSIGVKKFTDTQYF
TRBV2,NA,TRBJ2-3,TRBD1,TGTGCCAGCAGTGGGACAGGGGCAGATACGCAGTATTTT,CASSGTGADTQYF
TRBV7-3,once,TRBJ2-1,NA,TGTGCCAGCAGCTTAACGCCAGGGCCGCTCTACAATGAGCAGTTCTTC,CASSLTPGPLYNEQFF
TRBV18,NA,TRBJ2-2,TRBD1,TGTGCCAGCTCACCAGTGGGACAGGGGTTGAACACCGGGGAGCTGTTTTTT,CASSPVGQGLNTGELFF
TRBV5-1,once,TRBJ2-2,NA,TGCGCCAGCAGCTTGTCGGCGCGGCACGACACCGGGGAGCTGTTTTTT,CASSLSARHDTGELFF
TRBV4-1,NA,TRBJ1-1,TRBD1,TGCGCCAGCAGCCAAGTACAGGGGACGAACACTGAAGCTTTCTTT,CASSQVQGTNTEAFF
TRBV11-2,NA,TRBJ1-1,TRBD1,TGTGCCAGCACCGAACAGGGGGTGAACACTGAAGCTTTCTTT,CASTEQGVNTEAFF